The clone carrying this T cell receptor beta chain was picked up one time. Its antigen is still unknown. Germline CDR1 and CDR2: SGDLS and YYNGEE. Trimming cost V 8 bases and J 5 bases, with 16 bases left between them. This CDR3 region has 13 residues. The sample belongs to a study of cytomegalovirus exposure and HLA in healthy donors. Background on the study: Out of 150 million to 200 million T cells, an earlier analysis found fewer than 140 million unique TCR beta sequences in total. Study-wide findings and caveats: Researchers counted around 150 TCR beta chains as cytomegalovirus-associated. Associated with HLA alleles at 0.05 false discovery rate in a later analysis were over 15,000 TCR beta sequences.

The PCR ran on 60 Vbeta and 13 Jbeta primers. Per the original methods: Among the unique TCR beta chains that a later analysis counted, 70 million to 85 million in all, roughly 11 million were shared. TCRdb keeps only in-frame clones here, not all; method: immunoSEQ multiplex PCR. The D gene and trimming were derived from the DNA, and the V and J assignments and clone size from that table. The sample lists 150,000 to 200,000 clones, roughly 77% occurring once. The chain joins TRBV9 to TRBJ2-5; no definite D call. This sequence was found in a man aged 50 to 59 in good health and CMV-seropositive. Material: PBMCs. In nucleotides, the CDR3 is TGTGCCAGTTCGGGTAGCTTGACCGAGACCCAGTACTTC. Translated, it gives CASSGSLTETQYF.